The subject of this entry is one T cell receptor beta chain. Its antigen is still unknown. The CDR3 is 13 residues long. Germline CDR1 SQVTM, CDR2 ANQGSEA. V was cut by 0 bases and J by 7 bases, with 12 bases left in between. This sample is part of a study of cytomegalovirus exposure and HLA in healthy donors. PCR primers comprised 60 Vbeta and 13 Jbeta primers. The method was immunoSEQ multiplex PCR; TCRdb's version includes in-frame clones alone and lacks a portion of them. Here the sample spans about 160,000 clones, roughly 87% being singletons. Study-wide findings and caveats: HLA allele associations emerged for around 15,000 TCR beta sequences in a later analysis, at 0.05 false discovery rate. Later analysis demonstrated an association between a missense DCLRE1C variant and TCR beta V- and J-gene trimming.

The chain recombines TRBV29-1 with TRBJ1-1, with TRBD1 as a possible D gene (5 bases). The TCR sequence derives from a girl aged 5 to 17 in good health and CMV-seropositive. Sample: PBMCs. The CDR3 DNA reads TGCAGCGTTGAAGAAGGTGGAGGGGATGAAGCTTTCTTT. It yields the protein CSVEEGGGDEAFF.